This T cell receptor (beta chain) was sequenced during a study of T-cell memory formation after mild COVID-19. Findings and limits, study-wide: CD4/CD8 balance held among clones contracting day 15 to 85, and later expanders leaned CD4+.

In the case of this clonotype: The antigen remains unidentified.

Germline V CDR1 and CDR2: SGDLS, YYNGEE. V dropped 0 bases and J dropped 2 bases, with 7 bases sitting between them. This CDR3 is 14 amino acids long. Via MiXCR, TCRdb re-called the 5' RACE reads, giving one row per CDR3 protein. The sample has some 260,000 distinct CDR3 sequences; 16% are singletons. The sequenced sample was PBMCs or a T cell subset sorted from them (not recorded which). The TCR comes from a man aged 18 to 29 who had mild COVID-19 (a few samples of this study predate the infection). Cell type and time point are not known. The genes are TRBV9 and TRBJ2-3; tentative D call: TRBD2 (5 bases). The CDR3 here is CASSVADYTDTQYF. The CDR3 DNA follows: TGTGCCAGCAGCGTAGCAGACTACACAGATACGCAGTATTTT.